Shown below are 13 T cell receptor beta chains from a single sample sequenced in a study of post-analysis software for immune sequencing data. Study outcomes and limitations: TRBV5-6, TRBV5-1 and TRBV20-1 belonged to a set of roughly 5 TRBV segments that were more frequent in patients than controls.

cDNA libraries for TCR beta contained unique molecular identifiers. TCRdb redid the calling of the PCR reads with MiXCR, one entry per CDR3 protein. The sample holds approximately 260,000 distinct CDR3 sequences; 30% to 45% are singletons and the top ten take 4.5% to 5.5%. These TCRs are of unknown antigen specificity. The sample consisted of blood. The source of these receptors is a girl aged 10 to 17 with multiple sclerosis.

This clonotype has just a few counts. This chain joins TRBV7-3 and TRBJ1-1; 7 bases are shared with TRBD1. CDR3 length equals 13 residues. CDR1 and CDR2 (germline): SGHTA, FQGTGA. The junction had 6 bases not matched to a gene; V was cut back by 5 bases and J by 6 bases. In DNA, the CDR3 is TGTGCCAGCAGCCCCCGACAGGGCGCTGAAGCTTTCTTT. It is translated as CASSPRQGAEAFF.

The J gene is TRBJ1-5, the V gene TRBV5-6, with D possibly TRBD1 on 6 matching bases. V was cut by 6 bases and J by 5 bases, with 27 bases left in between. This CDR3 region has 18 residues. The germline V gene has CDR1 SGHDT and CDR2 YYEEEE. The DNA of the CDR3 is TGTGCCAGCACCACAACCCAGGGGAACCTCGGCCCCTATCAGCCCCAGCATTTT. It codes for CASTTTQGNLGPYQPQHF.

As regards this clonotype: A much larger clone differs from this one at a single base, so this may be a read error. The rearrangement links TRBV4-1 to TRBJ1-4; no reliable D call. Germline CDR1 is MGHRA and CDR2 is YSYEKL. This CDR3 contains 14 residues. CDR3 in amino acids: CASSQVSKNGKLFF. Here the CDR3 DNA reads TGCGCCAGCAGCCAAGTTTCGAAGAATGGAAAACTGTTTTTT.

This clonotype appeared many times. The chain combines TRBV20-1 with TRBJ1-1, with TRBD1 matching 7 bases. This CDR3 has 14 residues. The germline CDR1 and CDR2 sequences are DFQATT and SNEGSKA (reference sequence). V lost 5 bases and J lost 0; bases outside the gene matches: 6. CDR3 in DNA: TGCAGTGCTGACACAGGGGTGATGAACACTGAAGCTTTCTTT. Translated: CSADTGVMNTEAFF.

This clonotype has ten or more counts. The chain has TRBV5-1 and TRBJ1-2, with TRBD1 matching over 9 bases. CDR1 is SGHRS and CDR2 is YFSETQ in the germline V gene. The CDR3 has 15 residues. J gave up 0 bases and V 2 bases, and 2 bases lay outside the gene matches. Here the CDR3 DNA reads TGCGCCAGCAGCTTTGGGACAGGGACTAACTATGGCTACACCTTC. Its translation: CASSFGTGTNYGYTF.

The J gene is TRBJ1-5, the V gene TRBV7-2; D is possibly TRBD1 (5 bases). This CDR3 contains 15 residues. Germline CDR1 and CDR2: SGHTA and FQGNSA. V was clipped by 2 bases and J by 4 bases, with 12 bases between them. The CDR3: CASSLNAGENQPQHF. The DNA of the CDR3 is TGTGCCAGCAGCTTAAATGCGGGGGAAAATCAGCCCCAGCATTTT.

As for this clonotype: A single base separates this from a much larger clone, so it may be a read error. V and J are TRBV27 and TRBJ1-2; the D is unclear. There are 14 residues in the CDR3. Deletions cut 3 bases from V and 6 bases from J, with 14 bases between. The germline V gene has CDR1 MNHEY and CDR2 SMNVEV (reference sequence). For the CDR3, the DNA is TGTGCCAGCAGTTTGTCGGCGGGTGGCAATGGCTACACCTTC. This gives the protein CASSLSAGGNGYTF.

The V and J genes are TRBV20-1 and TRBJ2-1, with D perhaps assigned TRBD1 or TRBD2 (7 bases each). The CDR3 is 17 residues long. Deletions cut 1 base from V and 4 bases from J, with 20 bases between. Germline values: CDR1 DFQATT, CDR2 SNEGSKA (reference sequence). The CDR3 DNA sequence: TGCAGTGCTAGAGTGTTAGCGGGCAGGGGGTGGTACAATGAGCAGTTCTTC. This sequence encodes CSARVLAGRGWYNEQFF.

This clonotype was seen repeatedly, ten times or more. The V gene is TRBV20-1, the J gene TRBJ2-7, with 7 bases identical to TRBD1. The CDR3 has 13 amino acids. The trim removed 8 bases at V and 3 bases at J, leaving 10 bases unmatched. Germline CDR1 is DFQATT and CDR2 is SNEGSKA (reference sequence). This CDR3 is CSIPGTVLYEQYF. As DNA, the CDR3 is TGCAGTATACCCGGGACAGTGCTCTACGAGCAGTACTTC.

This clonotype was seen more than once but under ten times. CDR3 amino acids: CAISGDRRGTEAFF. Written as DNA, the CDR3 is TGTGCCATCAGTGGGGACCGTAGAGGCACTGAAGCTTTCTTT. This sequence joins TRBV10-3 and TRBJ1-1, with D tentatively TRBD1 (5 bases). The CDR3 spans 14 residues. CDR1 is ENHRY, CDR2 SYGVKD, per germline. Trimming took off 4 bases at V and 4 bases at J, with 13 bases between the two ends.

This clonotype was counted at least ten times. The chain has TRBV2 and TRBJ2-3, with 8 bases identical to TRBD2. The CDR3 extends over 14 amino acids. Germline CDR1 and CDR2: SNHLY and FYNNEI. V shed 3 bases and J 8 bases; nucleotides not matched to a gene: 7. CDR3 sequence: CASSEGGLAGTQYF. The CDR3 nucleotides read TGTGCCAGCAGTGAGGGCGGGCTAGCGGGTACGCAGTATTTT.

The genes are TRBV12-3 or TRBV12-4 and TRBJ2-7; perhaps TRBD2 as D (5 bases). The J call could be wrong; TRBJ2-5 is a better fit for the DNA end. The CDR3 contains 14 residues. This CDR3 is CASSLEGVYETQYF. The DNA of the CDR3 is TGTGCCAGCAGTTTAGAGGGAGTATACGAGACCCAGTACTTC.

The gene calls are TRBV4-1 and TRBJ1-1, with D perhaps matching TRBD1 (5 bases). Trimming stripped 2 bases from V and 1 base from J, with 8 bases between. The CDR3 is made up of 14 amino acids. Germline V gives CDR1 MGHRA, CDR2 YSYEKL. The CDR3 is CASSQTGQNTEAFF. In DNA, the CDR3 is TGCGCCAGCAGCCAAACAGGACAGAACACTGAAGCTTTCTTT.